Given below is one TCR beta chain in context. The specificity of this receptor is unknown. Per-base qualities were not stored, and no clone one base away is much larger. The data stem from a study of blood T cell repertoires in COVID-19 (TCRdb year 2020). Concerning the study at large: Samples covering the acute and convalescent phases of COVID-19 were provided by collaborators in the United States, Italy and Spain. Samples were obtained from the ongoing ImmuneRACE study (first 160 participants) and from approximately 1,200 subjects provided by 6 global collaborators. Sample metadata almost always included a de-identified subject ID, COVID-19 status, age in years and sex. Where available, HLA class I and class II types were obtained from metadata supplied by the sample provider rather than from assay-based typing. The material from the prospective study consisted of cDNA or gDNA derived from T cells, B-cell-depleted T cells, or PBMCs. A freely available public database, intended as a resource for researchers studying the immune response to SARS-CoV-2, is where the repertoires were released. Deeply sampled blood TCRbeta repertoires from subjects exposed to, actively infected with, or recovered from COVID-19 were included in the dataset.

TCRbeta CDR3 regions were amplified from genomic DNA using the immunoSEQ Assay, a bias-controlled multiplex PCR. The published analysis was carried out like this. The number of nucleated cells in each sample was estimated by amplification of reference gene primers within the assay. To quantify the absolute abundance of each unique TCRbeta CDR3 rearrangement, sequence reads were collapsed and filtered. For each sample, productive Simpson clonality was calculated as the square root of Simpson's diversity index over productive rearrangements. TCRdb took over this immuneACCESS table, retaining in-frame rearrangements with V and J assigned. Such tables are incomplete; in checked studies, under half of the missing clones stem from an unresolved V gene, and the remainder is unexplained. That table gives V, J and clone size, and the DNA gave D and trimming. The sample table shows 150,000 to 200,000 clones, and 80% to 90% are seen once. The ten largest make up roughly 3.9% of the sample.

Whole blood was collected in K2EDTA tubes by collaborating institutions according to the institutions' own protocols. Collaborator samples were shipped for TCRbeta analysis as frozen whole blood, isolated PBMCs, or DNA extracted from either sample type. Broader findings and caveats from the paper: The amount of clinical and demographic metadata varied by source and participant and was provided uncurated.

The sample was peripheral blood. This clonotype was obtained from a man aged 18 to 30 with active or convalescent COVID-19.

The DNA sequence is as follows: TGTGCCAGCAGCTTGACTATGGTCAATGAGCAGTTCTTC. It encodes CASSLTMVNEQFF. This sequence uses TRBV5-6 and TRBJ2-1; a confident D gene designation cannot be given. The CDR1 and CDR2 encoded by the germline V gene are SGHDT and YYEEEE. The CDR3 runs 13 residues from the cysteine to the phenylalanine. Just the 39-base CDR3 DNA is kept, in frame starting at base 1. Trimming takes 1 base from V and 6 bases from J, and the germline ends sit 8 bases apart.